This T cell receptor (beta chain) was found in a study of PD-L1 blockade in urothelial cancer. Study-wide context: Blood was tested 3 weeks (second dose) and 6 weeks into treatment. Study-level results: Pretreatment clonality of the blood TCR repertoire below the median was predictive of superior survival.

Worth noting for this clone: What it recognizes is unknown.

Per germline, CDR1 SGHRS and CDR2 YFSETQ. The V segment lost 4 bases and the J segment 1 base; nucleotides outside the gene matches: 4. This CDR3 has 14 residues. Using immunoSEQ multiplex PCR, the repertoire was profiled, and TCRdb retains in-frame clones only, with some absent. Of over 40,000 clones listed, roughly 81% are singletons. Time point reported: peripheral blood 6 weeks after treatment start. Patients' cancers were locally advanced or metastatic urothelial carcinomas. Patients each gave 1 to 8 samples, pretreatment and on-treatment. The material was PBMCs, obtained around atezolizumab (anti-PD-L1) treatment. The chain couples TRBV5-1 to TRBJ1-2, with TRBD1 identical over 7 bases. The sequence came from a man in his 70s with urothelial cancer. The chain's CDR3 is CASSRTGVNYGYTF. CDR3 DNA: TGCGCCAGCAGCCGGACAGGAGTTAACTATGGCTACACCTTC. The full variable domain, completed using reference TRBV5-1 and TRBJ1-2, is KAGVTQTPRYLIKTRGQQVTLSCSPISGHRSVSWYQQTPGQGLQFLFEYFSETQRNKGNFPGRFSGRQFSNSRSEMNVSTLELGDSALYLCASSRTGVNYGYTFGSGTRLTVV.